Shown below are 30 T cell receptor beta chains from a single sample sequenced in a study of blood T cell repertoires in COVID-19. TCRdb keeps only in-frame clones here, not all; method: immunoSEQ multiplex PCR. Altogether some 99,000 clones are present, 84% being singletons, with the ten largest covering less than 8%. Sequenced input: peripheral blood. These receptors originate from a woman aged 45-59 years with acute or convalescent COVID-19.

V is TRBV10-3 and J is TRBJ2-7, with 8 bases lining up with TRBD1. This CDR3 has 17 residues. The J segment lost 1 base and the V segment lost 0 bases, leaving 8 bases of the junction unmatched. Looked up from germline, CDR1 is ENHRY and CDR2 is SYGVKD. The CDR3 loop is CAISESVGTGASYEQYF. The CDR3 coding sequence is TGTGCCATCAGTGAGTCAGTTGGGACAGGAGCGTCCTACGAGCAGTACTTC.

The rearrangement joins TRBV28 to TRBJ2-3; 9 bases are a match to TRBD2. Germline-derived CDR1 and CDR2 are MDHEN and SYDVKM. The CDR3 consists of 15 residues. J was trimmed by 1 base and V by 8 bases; bases with no gene match: 7. The DNA of the CDR3 is TGTGCCAGCCCTCCCCTAGCGGGGCGCACAGATACGCAGTATTTT. As protein: CASPPLAGRTDTQYF.

The rearrangement joins TRBV5-5 to TRBJ1-1; unclear D gene. The V and J ends lost 2 bases and 5 bases respectively, with 10 bases between them. Germline lookup yields CDR1 SGHKS and CDR2 YYEKEE (reference sequence). CDR3 length equals 13 residues. CDR3 sequence: CASSFPGETEAFF. The CDR3 bases are TGTGCCAGCAGCTTCCCAGGTGAGACTGAAGCTTTCTTT.

The V and J genes are TRBV6-2 or TRBV6-3 and TRBJ1-5; TRBD1 aligns across 12 bases. Losses at the gene ends were 0 bases for V and 4 bases for J; bases not matched to a gene: 10. The CDR3 spans 19 residues. CDR1 and CDR2 from the germline V gene are MNHEY and SVGEGT. CDR3 coding DNA: TGTGCCAGCAGTTACTCGACGGGACAGGGGGCTAGGTGGAATCAGCCCCAGCATTTT. Its protein product is CASSYSTGQGARWNQPQHF.

This chain joins TRBV11-2 and TRBJ1-1; D not certain. The CDR3 consists of 11 residues. Trimming took off 2 bases at V and 8 bases at J, with 6 bases between the two ends. The germline CDR1 and CDR2 sequences are SGHAT and FQNNGV. CDR3 amino acids: CASSLLREAFF. The CDR3 DNA is TGTGCCAGCAGCTTACTCCGGGAAGCTTTCTTT.

This chain uses TRBV5-5 with TRBJ1-2, with 10 bases lining up with TRBD1. Unmatched junction bases numbered 7, after V lost 5 bases and J lost 6 bases. Germline CDR1 SGHKS, CDR2 YYEKEE (reference sequence). The CDR3 has 14 amino acids. Written as DNA, the CDR3 is TGTGCCAGCAGTTGGGGACAGGGGATAGATGGCTACACCTTC. It specifies CASSWGQGIDGYTF.

The chain is built from TRBV5-1 and TRBJ2-7; the D gene is possibly TRBD2 (7 bases). The CDR3 consists of 17 residues. V was clipped by 3 bases and J by 4 bases, with 23 bases between them. Germline V gene sequence: CDR1 SGHRS, CDR2 YFSETQ. Here the CDR3 DNA reads TGCGCCAGCAGCTCGGCCAGGGGAGGGGAACAAGGATACGAGCAGTACTTC. Amino acids: CASSSARGGEQGYEQYF.

V and J are TRBV7-9 and TRBJ1-2, with 10 positions matching TRBD1. The CDR3 is 14 residues long. With V trimmed by 8 bases and J by 8 bases, 11 bases remained unmatched. CDR1 and CDR2 from the germline V gene are SEHNR and FQNEAQ (reference sequence). CDR3 DNA: TGTGCCAGCTTCCCTGGACAGGGGGACGGGGGCTACACCTTC. Amino acid sequence: CASFPGQGDGGYTF.

This rearrangement joins TRBV18 to TRBJ2-1, with TRBD1 matching over 9 bases. The CDR3 has 20 amino acids. Trimming removed 6 bases from V and 2 bases from J; junction bases left unmatched: 20. Germline CDR1 reads KGHSH; CDR2 reads LQKENI. This CDR3 is CASSQKRTGEPIVPYNEQFF. The DNA of the CDR3 is TGTGCCAGCTCCCAAAAGCGGACAGGGGAGCCCATCGTACCCTACAATGAGCAGTTCTTC.

The genes are TRBV5-1 and TRBJ1-2, with D possibly matching TRBD1 (5 bases). Germline CDR1 SGHRS, CDR2 YFSETQ. CDR3 size: 14 residues. Trimming took off 0 bases at V and 4 bases at J, with 10 bases between the two ends. Here the CDR3 DNA reads TGCGCCAGCAGCTTGGCCGGACAACCCTATGGCTACACCTTC. Translating gives CASSLAGQPYGYTF. Combining the CDR3 with reference TRBV5-1 and TRBJ1-2 gives the whole variable domain KAGVTQTPRYLIKTRGQQVTLSCSPISGHRSVSWYQQTPGQGLQFLFEYFSETQRNKGNFPGRFSGRQFSNSRSEMNVSTLELGDSALYLCASSLAGQPYGYTFGSGTRLTVV.

Details on this clone: The DNA is left out, because the CDR3 cannot be placed on it with certainty; the CDR3 is given as TCRdb lists it. The rearrangement links TRBV9 to TRBJ1-2; the D call of TRBD1 is as the table states it, not checked on the DNA. The CDR3 region is 15 residues in length, termini included. CDR1 and CDR2 (germline): SGDLS, YYNGEE. CDR3 loop: CASSVGIGTGRTGTF.

This rearrangement joins TRBV6-6 to TRBJ2-3; 9 nucleotides match TRBD1. The J segment lost 1 base and the V segment lost 5 bases, leaving 31 bases of the junction unmatched. Germline CDR1 and CDR2: MNHNY and SVGAGI (reference sequence). This CDR3 spans 24 amino acids. The CDR3 sequence is CASSPGQGRTGGITRQQGTDTQYF. CDR3 nucleotide sequence: TGTGCCAGCAGTCCGGGACAGGGACGAACGGGTGGGATCACAAGGCAACAGGGCACAGATACGCAGTATTTT.

There are a few counts of this clone. This chain joins TRBV4-1 and TRBJ2-1; 11 bases line up with TRBD2. CDR1 MGHRA and CDR2 YSYEKL come from the germline V gene. This CDR3 is 14 amino acids long. Trimming took 4 bases from V and 7 from J; bases not matched to a gene: 3. DNA of the CDR3: TGCGCCAGCAGCCTCCCTAGCGGGGGGAATGAGCAGTTCTTC. It yields the protein CASSLPSGGNEQFF.

The chain's CDR3 is CASSLQVGTEAFF. CDR3 bases: TGTGCCAGCAGCCTACAGGTGGGCACTGAAGCTTTCTTT. The gene calls are TRBV6-5 and TRBJ1-1; weak D call: TRBD1 (5 bases). Germline CDR1 is MNHEY and CDR2 is SVGAGI. V was clipped by 6 bases and J by 4 bases, with 12 bases between them. The CDR3 runs to 13 residues.

For the CDR3, the DNA is TGTGCCAGCACCTCCCGGACAGGGGGGAACACTGAAGCTTTCTTT. It encodes CASTSRTGGNTEAFF. The genes are TRBV6-5 and TRBJ1-1; 10 positions agree with TRBD1. The germline V gene has CDR1 MNHEY and CDR2 SVGAGI. CDR3 length equals 15 residues. Unmatched junction bases numbered 6, after V lost 7 bases and J lost 1 base.

The rearrangement uses TRBV18 and TRBJ1-4, with 8 bases aligning to TRBD1. This CDR3 spans 20 amino acids. Germline V CDR1 and CDR2: KGHSH, LQKENI. V was clipped by 0 bases and J by 5 bases; unmatched bases: 17. CDR3 protein: CASSPPNTDRVATSNEKLFF. CDR3 bases: TGTGCCAGCTCACCACCTAATACGGACAGGGTAGCGACTTCGAATGAAAAACTGTTTTTT.

The chain employs TRBV30 and TRBJ1-6; no reliable D call. This CDR3 comprises 15 residues. Germline values: CDR1 GTSNPN, CDR2 SVGIG (reference sequence). The ends were cut back, 2 bases at V and 1 base at J, with 9 bases in the middle. DNA for the CDR3: TGTGCCTGGAGTATAACCGGGTCCTATAATTCACCCCTCCACTTT. Translation: CAWSITGSYNSPLHF.

The chain uses TRBV30 and TRBJ1-1, with 7 bases fitting TRBD1. In germline, CDR1 is GTSNPN, CDR2 SVGIG (reference sequence). The CDR3 spans 13 residues. V was pared by 3 bases and J by 3 bases, with 4 bases of the junction left unmatched. The CDR3 loop reads CAWSTRGYTEAFF. CDR3 nucleotide sequence: TGTGCCTGGAGCACCAGGGGGTACACTGAAGCTTTCTTT.

This clone was seen a single time. CDR3 DNA sequence: TGTGCCAGCAGTCGTCGGACTAGCGGGGGGTTCAGAGATACGCAGTATTTT. Its protein product is CASSRRTSGGFRDTQYF. The chain couples TRBV5-6 to TRBJ2-3; TRBD2 matches 14 bases. The CDR3 is made up of 17 amino acids. Germline V gene data show CDR1 as SGHDT and CDR2 as YYEEEE. The ends lost 5 bases at V and 5 bases at J; junction bases unmatched: 10.

The rearrangement joins TRBV5-6 to TRBJ1-1; 7 nucleotides line up with TRBD1. The CDR3 is 14 residues long. V lost 0 bases and J lost 4; bases outside the gene matches: 3. The germline gives CDR1 SGHDT, CDR2 YYEEEE. The CDR3 spells CASSLGDSLTEAFF. The CDR3 DNA follows: TGTGCCAGCAGCTTGGGGGACAGCCTCACTGAAGCTTTCTTT.

This chain connects TRBV2 to TRBJ2-5; weak D call: TRBD1 (6 bases). Per germline, CDR1 SNHLY and CDR2 FYNNEI. The CDR3 extends over 14 amino acids. V lost 6 bases and J 5 bases, leaving 16 bases between the germline ends. CDR3 sequence reads: CASSPRQVFETQYF. CDR3 in DNA: TGTGCCAGCAGCCCACGACAGGTCTTTGAGACCCAGTACTTC.

CDR3 sequence reads: CASSPLGGVEKLFF. Here the CDR3 DNA reads TGTGCCAGCAGTCCCCTAGGAGGGGTGGAAAAACTGTTTTTT. The chain is built from TRBV25-1 and TRBJ1-4; perhaps TRBD1 as D (5 bases). The CDR3 runs to 14 residues. Germline values: CDR1 MGHDK, CDR2 SYGVNS. Trimming removed 5 bases from V and 8 bases from J, with 15 bases in between.

The sample holds a few counts of this clone. The V call is TRBV5-1, the J call TRBJ2-7, with 7 bases aligning to TRBD1. The CDR3 is 15 amino acids. The J segment lost 0 bases and the V segment lost 3 bases, leaving 6 bases of the junction unmatched. CDR1 and CDR2 from the germline V gene are SGHRS and YFSETQ. The DNA for the CDR3 is TGCGCCAGCAGCTGGGCTTGGGACAGCTCCTACGAGCAGTACTTC. Amino acids: CASSWAWDSSYEQYF. The whole variable domain, remainder taken from reference TRBV5-1 and TRBJ2-7, is KAGVTQTPRYLIKTRGQQVTLSCSPISGHRSVSWYQQTPGQGLQFLFEYFSETQRNKGNFPGRFSGRQFSNSRSEMNVSTLELGDSALYLCASSWAWDSSYEQYFGPGTRLTVT.

This clone has a single count. The chain recombines TRBV7-2 with TRBJ2-2, with a possible D match to TRBD2 (5 bases). Germline CDR1 reads SGHTA; CDR2 reads FQGNSA. The germline V and J ends were trimmed by 5 bases and 5 bases, with 15 bases remaining between them. This CDR3 has 15 amino acids. The CDR3 spells CASSLQLVGTGELFF. The CDR3 DNA follows: TGTGCCAGCAGCCTACAACTAGTAGGTACCGGGGAGCTGTTTTTT.

The rearrangement joins TRBV11-3 to TRBJ1-1; D is unresolved. V shed 2 bases and J shed 7 bases, with 11 bases lying between them. Looked up from germline, CDR1 is SGHNT and CDR2 is YENEEA. CDR3 length: 13 amino acids. CDR3: CASSLRPGDEAFF. CDR3 nucleotides: TGTGCCAGCAGCTTACGACCTGGAGATGAAGCTTTCTTT. Combining the CDR3 with reference TRBV11-3 and TRBJ1-1 gives the whole variable domain EAGVVQSPRYKIIEKKQPVAFWCNPISGHNTLYWYLQNLGQGPELLIRYENEEAVDDSQLPKDRFSAERLKGVDSTLKIQPAELGDSAVYLCASSLRPGDEAFFGQGTRLTVV.

The V and J genes are TRBV5-1 and TRBJ1-6, with D perhaps matching TRBD1 (6 bases). V gave up 2 bases and J gave up 6 bases, with 12 bases separating them. Germline V gives CDR1 SGHRS, CDR2 YFSETQ. The CDR3 runs 15 residues. The CDR3 DNA is TGCGCCAGCAGCTTAGTATGGGGGCCTAATTCACCCCTCCACTTT. It specifies CASSLVWGPNSPLHF.

The chain links TRBV6-1 to TRBJ1-2; possible D gene TRBD1, 6 bases. The germline V gene has CDR1 MNHNS and CDR2 SASEGT. The CDR3 runs to 16 residues. V lost 4 bases and J 3 bases, leaving 18 bases between the germline ends. The CDR3: CASSASQTGLYYGYTF. CDR3 bases: TGTGCCAGCAGTGCCTCACAGACAGGCCTCTACTATGGCTACACCTTC.

V usage is TRBV21-1 and J usage is TRBJ1-1. TRBV21-1 is recorded as a pseudogene. The CDR3 has 14 amino acids. CDR3 DNA: TGTGCCAGCGTACCAAGAGGAGGGGACACTGAAGCTTTCTTT. Amino acids: CASVPRGGDTEAFF.

The gene calls are TRBV5-4 and TRBJ2-5, with 9 bases aligning to TRBD2. In germline, CDR1 is SGHNT, CDR2 YYREEE (reference sequence). The CDR3 extends over 15 amino acids. The V gene end was trimmed by 4 bases and the J gene end by 2 bases; junction bases not matched to a gene: 6. The CDR3, as DNA: TGTGCCAGCAGCGTTGGACTAGCGAAACAAGAGACCCAGTACTTC. It yields the protein CASSVGLAKQETQYF.

The chain employs TRBV6-6 and TRBJ2-4, with 8 bases that match TRBD2. V gave up 5 bases and J gave up 6 bases; unmatched junction bases: 15. Per germline, CDR1 MNHNY and CDR2 SVGAGI (reference sequence). CDR3 size: 17 residues. CDR3 coding DNA: TGTGCCAGCAGTCTAACCCGAGGAGGGGCGGGGGGAAACATTCAGTACTTC. The encoded protein is CASSLTRGGAGGNIQYF.